This T cell receptor beta chain was recovered during a study of T cell repertoires in cytomegalovirus infection. Study overall: Epitope selection comprised recently identified HLA-C-restricted CMV epitopes and well-studied HLA-B-restricted CMV epitopes. Indications of both CMV infection and matching HLA type were provided by public TCR beta signatures. Findings and caveats of the study: Frequencies of public TCR beta families were cumulated, and this identified carriers of CMV plus the relevant HLA. Dominant in the ex vivo response were TCR beta clonotypes restricted by HLA-C and specific for CMV.

In its sample, this clonotype was seen a few times. As yet, its antigen is unknown. This CDR3 is 12 amino acids long. From germline, CDR1 is MNHEY and CDR2 SVGEGT. Trimming cost V 2 bases and J 7 bases, with 9 bases left between them. TCRdb re-called the reads with MiXCR, one entry per CDR3 protein. The table includes about 570,000 distinct CDR3 sequences, approximately 40% detected once. The rearrangement links TRBV6-2 or TRBV6-3 to TRBJ2-7; D is uncertain. The sample was cultured PBMCs, taken from culture after CMV antigen stimulation. This TCR came from a human donor in good health (CMV status not recorded). Some clones in this sample may be carry-over from other donors' samples. CDR3 sequence reads: CASSYTRQEQYF. CDR3 sequence (DNA): TGTGCCAGCAGTTACACCCGCCAAGAGCAGTACTTC.